This T cell receptor beta chain was observed in a study of blood T cell repertoires in COVID-19 (TCRdb year 2020). Context from the whole study: Collaborator samples came from the United States, Italy and Spain and covered acute and convalescent phases of COVID-19. The prospective study material was composed of cDNA or gDNA derived from T cells, B-cell-depleted T cells, or PBMCs. Subjects who had been exposed to COVID-19, were actively infected with it, or had recovered from it provided the deeply sampled blood TCRbeta repertoires that made up the dataset. The repertoires were released in a freely available public database intended as a resource for research on the immune response to SARS-CoV-2. The samples were drawn from the first 160 participants of the ongoing ImmuneRACE study and from under 1,500 subjects provided by 6 global collaborators. A de-identified subject ID, COVID-19 status, age in years and sex were almost always included in the sample metadata. Where available, HLA class I and class II types were obtained from metadata supplied by the sample provider rather than from assay-based typing. Beyond this particular receptor, the publication reports: The quantity of clinical and demographic metadata differed by source and by participant and was supplied without curation.

TCRbeta CDR3 regions were amplified from genomic DNA using the immunoSEQ Assay, a bias-controlled multiplex PCR. As for how the authors treated the data: The number of nucleated cells in each sample was estimated from the amplification of reference gene primers within the assay. To quantify the absolute abundance of each unique TCRbeta CDR3 rearrangement, sequence reads were collapsed and filtered. Productive Simpson clonality was computed per sample as the square root of Simpson's diversity index over productive rearrangements. Sourced from immuneACCESS, this table was stored by TCRdb with only in-frame sequences that have V and J called. A share of the clones is absent; for the studies checked, an unresolved V gene accounts for under half, and the remainder has no known explanation. V and J calls plus clone size are reproduced from that table; the DNA served to infer D and trimming. Present in this sample are approximately 150,000 clones, about 87% of which were seen just once. Approximately 6.2% of the sample goes to the ten largest clones.

As for this clone: Its antigen is not yet known. Base quality data are lacking; no much larger clone is found one base away.

Trimming removed 4 bases from V and 3 bases from J; the gene matches leave 6 bases unexplained. The CDR3, from cysteine to phenylalanine, totals 15 residues. The sequence is cut down to CDR3 DNA, 45 bases in frame from base 1. The germline V gene yields KGHSH for CDR1 and LQKENI for CDR2. The collaborating institutions used their own protocols to collect whole blood in K2EDTA tubes. For TCRbeta analysis, collaborator samples were shipped as frozen whole blood, as isolated PBMCs, or as DNA extracted from either sample type. The clonotype originates from an elderly man with acute or convalescent COVID-19. Sequences were obtained from peripheral blood. The chain employs TRBV18 and TRBJ2-1, and TRBD1 aligns with 7 junction nucleotides. The DNA reads TGTGCCAGCTCACGGTGGGGACAGATCTACAATGAGCAGTTCTTC. It codes for CASSRWGQIYNEQFF.